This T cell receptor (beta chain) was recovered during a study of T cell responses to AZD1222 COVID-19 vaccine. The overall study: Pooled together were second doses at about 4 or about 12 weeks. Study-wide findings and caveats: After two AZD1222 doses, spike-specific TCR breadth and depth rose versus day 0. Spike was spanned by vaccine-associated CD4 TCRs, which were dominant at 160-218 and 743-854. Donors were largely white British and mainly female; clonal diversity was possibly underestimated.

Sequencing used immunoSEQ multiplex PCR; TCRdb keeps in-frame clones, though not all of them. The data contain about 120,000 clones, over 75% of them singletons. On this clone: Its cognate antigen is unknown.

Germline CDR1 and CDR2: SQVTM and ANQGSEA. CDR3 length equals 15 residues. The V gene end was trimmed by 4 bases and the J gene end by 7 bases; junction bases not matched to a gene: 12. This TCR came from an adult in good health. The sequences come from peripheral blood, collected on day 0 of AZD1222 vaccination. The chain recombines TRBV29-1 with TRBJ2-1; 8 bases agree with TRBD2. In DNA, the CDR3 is TGCAGCGTTGGGGAAAGCGGGGGCGCGGGGAATGAGCAGTTCTTC. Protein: CSVGESGGAGNEQFF.